The 8 T cell receptor beta chains given below trace back to one sample, sequenced in a study of cytomegalovirus exposure and HLA in healthy donors. The PCR contained 60 Vbeta and 13 Jbeta primers. Clones were sequenced by immunoSEQ multiplex PCR, and TCRdb holds only the in-frame ones, with some missing. Here the sample spans approximately 190,000 clones, around 86% being singletons. Sequencing was performed on PBMCs. Every receptor here comes from a man aged 25-40 years in good health and CMV-seronegative.

This chain uses TRBV6-6 with TRBJ1-5, with 10 bases lining up with TRBD1. Germline V lookup: CDR1 MNHNY, CDR2 SVGAGI (reference sequence). This CDR3 region has 15 residues. Trimming removed 2 bases from V and 5 bases from J; junction bases left unmatched: 3. The CDR3 nucleotides read TGTGCCAGCAGTTACGGGACAGGGGATCATCAGCCCCAGCATTTT. This encodes CASSYGTGDHQPQHF.

V is TRBV11-2 and J is TRBJ2-3, with TRBD2 matching over 8 bases. CDR1 is SGHAT and CDR2 is FQNNGV in the germline V gene. After removal of 1 base from V and 2 bases from J, the junction contained 5 bases not matched to a gene. The CDR3 has 16 amino acids. This CDR3 is CASSLVGGRNTDTQYF. DNA of the CDR3: TGTGCCAGCAGCTTAGTCGGCGGGAGGAACACAGATACGCAGTATTTT.

The chain couples TRBV15 to TRBJ1-1, with TRBD1 matching over 9 bases. The ends lost 0 bases at V and 1 base at J; junction bases unmatched: 9. This CDR3 has 18 amino acids. CDR1 is LNHNV, CDR2 YYDKDF, per germline (reference sequence). The CDR3 sequence: CATSRDSYWGQGNTEAFF. DNA for the CDR3: TGTGCCACCAGCAGAGATTCGTATTGGGGACAGGGGAACACTGAAGCTTTCTTT.

The chain has TRBV5-1 and TRBJ1-1; TRBD1 might be the D (6 bases). The CDR3 has 13 amino acids. CDR1 and CDR2 (germline): SGHRS, YFSETQ. V was clipped by 5 bases and J by 1 base, with 9 bases between them. The CDR3 reads CASRQGENTEAFF. The CDR3 DNA is TGCGCCAGCAGACAGGGCGAGAACACTGAAGCTTTCTTT.

This chain uses TRBV7-9 with TRBJ1-4; unclear D gene. V lost 2 bases to trimming and J lost 7 bases, with 14 bases between them. Germline-derived CDR1 and CDR2 are SEHNR and FQNEAQ (reference sequence). The length of the CDR3 is 15 residues. CDR3 in amino acids: CASSLSGELAEKLFF. CDR3 DNA sequence: TGTGCCAGCAGCTTAAGCGGGGAATTGGCTGAAAAACTGTTTTTT.

Notes on this clone: One junction end disagrees with the germline gene, perhaps due to a read error. The chain joins TRBV7-7 to TRBJ1-5, with TRBD1 matching over 7 bases. The germline V gene has CDR1 SSHAT and CDR2 FNYEAQ (reference sequence). This CDR3 has 13 residues. The CDR3 loop is CASSLDRDQPQHF. DNA of the CDR3: TGTGCTAGCAGCCTCGACAGGGATCAGCCCCAGCATTTT.

The gene calls are TRBV15 and TRBJ1-3, with a tentative D call TRBD1 (6 bases). Germline V gene data show CDR1 as LNHNV and CDR2 as YYDKDF (reference sequence). There are 17 residues in the CDR3. The V end was cut by 4 bases, the J end by 0 bases, with 16 bases between. CDR3 loop: CATSTSPGAISGNTIYF. Written as DNA, the CDR3 is TGTGCCACCAGCACAAGCCCAGGGGCAATCTCTGGAAACACCATATATTTT. Looking up the rest from reference TRBV15 and TRBJ1-3 gives the full variable domain: DAMVIQNPRYQVTQFGKPVTLSCSQTLNHNVMYWYQQKSSQAPKLLFHYYDKDFNNEADTPDNFQSRRPNTSFCFLDIRSPGLGDTAMYLCATSTSPGAISGNTIYFGEGSWLTVV.

The chain joins TRBV11-1 to TRBJ2-7; TRBD1 matches at 10 bases. The CDR3 totals 15 residues. Trimming cost V 5 bases and J 1 base; bases outside gene matches: 5. Germline V gene lookup returns CDR1 SGHAT and CDR2 FQDESV (reference sequence). The CDR3 DNA follows: TGTGCCAGCAGCCTCCGGGACAGGGGTTCCTACGAGCAGTACTTC. The encoded protein is CASSLRDRGSYEQYF.